The 23 T cell receptor beta chains below all came from one sample that was sequenced in a study of early T cells in non-severe SARS-CoV-2 infection. A single record per CDR3 protein comes from TCRdb applying MiXCR to the 5' RACE reads. The data contain roughly 40,000 distinct CDR3 sequences, about 4.9% of them singletons. Sequenced material: whole blood. The receptors come from an adult who was a healthcare worker with PCR-confirmed SARS-CoV-2 infection or an uninfected control (not recorded which).

The CDR3 loop is CASSGGSETQYF. The CDR3 bases are TGTGCCAGCAGTGGAGGGTCAGAGACCCAGTACTTC. V gene TRBV6-1 combines with J gene TRBJ2-5; D possibly corresponds to TRBD2 (5 bases). V lost 4 bases and J 4 bases, leaving 7 bases between the germline ends. The CDR3 loop spans 12 amino acids. Germline CDR1 is MNHNS and CDR2 is SASEGT.

This clonotype showed up many times. The V call is TRBV20-1, the J call TRBJ2-5; 8 bases line up with TRBD2. V shed 0 bases, J shed 3 bases, and the junction held 12 bases outside the gene matches. The germline gives CDR1 DFQATT, CDR2 SNEGSKA (reference sequence). The CDR3 contains 17 residues. The CDR3 DNA reads TGCAGTGCTAGAGACAGGCTAGCGGGTACCTACAAAGAGACCCAGTACTTC. It yields the protein CSARDRLAGTYKETQYF.

This clonotype is labeled medium-sized (0.01 to 0.1%). The V and J genes are TRBV7-2 and TRBJ2-1; D may be TRBD1 (6 bases). The CDR3 totals 15 residues. The germline CDR1 and CDR2 sequences are SGHTA and FQGNSA. V lost 5 bases, J lost 0 bases, and 11 bases lay in between. This chain's CDR3 is CASSQGSSSYNEQFF. The CDR3 DNA follows: TGTGCCAGCAGCCAGGGGTCTAGCTCCTACAATGAGCAGTTCTTC.

The chain recombines TRBV7-9 with TRBJ2-2; no clear D. Deletions cut 5 bases from V and 1 base from J, with 8 bases between. The CDR3 is 14 amino acids. CDR1 is SEHNR and CDR2 is FQNEAQ in the germline V gene (reference sequence). CDR3 region: CASSPRQNTGELFF. CDR3 nucleotides: TGTGCCAGCAGCCCTCGACAGAACACCGGGGAGCTGTTTTTT. The variable domain in full, with the rest retrieved from reference TRBV7-9 and TRBJ2-2, is DTGVSQNPRHKITKRGQNVTFRCDPISEHNRLYWYRQTLGQGPEFLTYFQNEAQLEKSRLLSDRFSAERPKGSFSTLEIQRTEQGDSAMYLCASSPRQNTGELFFGEGSRLTVL.

This clonotype was picked up many times. The chain joins TRBV15 to TRBJ1-2; D perhaps matches TRBD1 (5 bases). The CDR3 runs 17 residues. Trimming stripped 1 base from V and 9 bases from J, with 24 bases between. Germline values: CDR1 LNHNV, CDR2 YYDKDF (reference sequence). As DNA, the CDR3 is TGTGCCACCAGCAGAGGGGGGTTTGAGACTGCTTATGATCGCTACACCTTC. Its translation is CATSRGGFETAYDRYTF.

This clonotype was observed many times. The chain couples TRBV5-1 to TRBJ1-1; tentative D call: TRBD1 (5 bases). Per germline, CDR1 SGHRS and CDR2 YFSETQ. The CDR3 is made up of 14 amino acids. Trimming took 5 bases from V and 1 from J, leaving 12 bases between them. The CDR3 protein is CASRIGQGNTEAFF. For the CDR3, the DNA is TGCGCCAGCAGGATAGGTCAGGGGAACACTGAAGCTTTCTTT.

This clonotype was picked up many times. The CDR3 protein is CASSQDSPYTGELFF. The CDR3 DNA reads as TGTGCCAGCAGCCAAGATTCCCCCTACACCGGGGAGCTGTTTTTT. The rearrangement links TRBV3-1 to TRBJ2-2; D not resolved. Trimming removed 0 bases at V and 3 bases at J, with 8 bases between. CDR3 length: 15 amino acids. Looked up from germline, CDR1 is LGHDT and CDR2 is YNNKEL (reference sequence).

A few counts support this clonotype. The chain has TRBV6-4 and TRBJ1-5, with TRBD1 matching over 11 bases. The trim removed 4 bases at V and 0 bases at J, leaving 11 bases unmatched. The CDR3 is made up of 19 amino acids. The germline gives CDR1 MRHNA, CDR2 SNTAGT. The CDR3 sequence is CASSAHHRDRGNSNQPQHF. The CDR3 DNA reads as TGTGCCAGCAGTGCCCACCACCGGGACAGGGGGAATAGCAATCAGCCCCAGCATTTT.

The rearrangement uses TRBV5-1 and TRBJ2-1; no clear D. The CDR3 has 13 residues. Trimming took off 0 bases at V and 6 bases at J, with 7 bases between the two ends. The germline V gene encodes CDR1 SGHRS and CDR2 YFSETQ. The CDR3 sequence: CASSLDPSNEQFF. In nucleotides, the CDR3 is TGCGCCAGCAGCTTGGATCCTAGCAATGAGCAGTTCTTC.

Relative to its sample, this clonotype is medium-sized. This chain links TRBV20-1 with TRBJ1-3; D is undetermined. The CDR3 is made up of 15 amino acids. V lost 3 bases and J 1 base, leaving 13 bases between the germline ends. Germline CDR1 is DFQATT and CDR2 is SNEGSKA (reference sequence). CDR3 nucleotides: TGCAGTGCTAGGGAGGAGGTCATGTCTGGAAACACCATATATTTT. Translating it yields CSAREEVMSGNTIYF.

This clonotype was seen many times. The chain has TRBV7-9 and TRBJ1-1, with D possibly TRBD1 on 6 matching bases. Germline V gives CDR1 SEHNR, CDR2 FQNEAQ (reference sequence). V was shortened by 1 base and J by 3 bases, with 9 bases between the two germline ends. CDR3 length: 14 amino acids. CDR3: CASSLVGGDTEAFF. The CDR3 DNA is TGTGCCAGCAGCTTAGTCGGGGGCGACACTGAAGCTTTCTTT.

This clonotype has just a few counts. This rearrangement joins TRBV27 to TRBJ1-6; maybe TRBD1 (6 bases). Trimming removed 0 bases from V and 8 bases from J, with 17 bases in between. The germline CDR1 and CDR2 sequences are MNHEY and SMNVEV (reference sequence). The CDR3 covers 17 residues. The CDR3 sequence: CASSLSVAGAGYSPLHF. For the CDR3, the DNA is TGTGCCAGCAGTTTATCGGTTGCAGGGGCCGGTTATTCACCCCTCCACTTT.

This clonotype was observed a handful of times. The chain links TRBV7-8 to TRBJ2-1, with TRBD2 identical over 10 bases. CDR1 is SGHVS, CDR2 FQNEAQ, per germline. J gave up 5 bases and V 6 bases, and 10 bases lay outside the gene matches. The CDR3 sequence is 16 residues long. The CDR3 DNA sequence: TGTGCCAGCAGACCACCTAGCGGGGGACTAAACAATGAGCAGTTCTTC. Amino acids: CASRPPSGGLNNEQFF. The full variable domain, completed using reference TRBV7-8 and TRBJ2-1, is GAGVSQSPRYKVAKRGQDVALRCDPISGHVSLFWYQQALGQGPEFLTYFQNEAQLDKSGLPSDRFFAERPEGSVSTLKIQRTQQEDSAVYLCASRPPSGGLNNEQFFGPGTRLTVL.

This chain joins TRBV30 and TRBJ1-1; TRBD1 is a possible D gene (5 bases). The length of the CDR3 is 10 residues. Trimming took 6 bases from V and 7 from J, leaving 9 bases between them. Germline assignment: CDR1 GTSNPN and CDR2 SVGIG (reference sequence). The DNA of the CDR3 is TGTGCCTGTAGGGACGGTGAAGCTTTCTTT. It yields the protein CACRDGEAFF. The entire variable domain, with the rest obtained from reference TRBV30 and TRBJ1-1, is as follows: SQTIHQWPATLVQPVGSPLSLECTVEGTSNPNLYWYRQAAGRGLQLLFYSVGIGQISSEVPQNLSASRPQDRQFILSSKKLLLSDSGFYLCACRDGEAFFGQGTRLTVV.

There are many counts of this clonotype. The rearrangement links TRBV12-5 to TRBJ2-3; 8 nucleotides align to TRBD2. The CDR3 totals 14 residues. Germline values: CDR1 LGHNT, CDR2 FRNRAP. V was pared by 6 bases and J by 8 bases, with 10 bases of the junction left unmatched. CDR3 loop: CASGPGRGESTQYF. CDR3 bases: TGTGCTAGTGGCCCAGGGCGGGGGGAGAGTACGCAGTATTTT.

The rearrangement links TRBV2 to TRBJ2-3; 16 bases align to TRBD2. The CDR3 spans 17 residues. V was pared by 6 bases and J by 2 bases, with 5 bases of the junction left unmatched. Germline V gene lookup returns CDR1 SNHLY and CDR2 FYNNEI. The CDR3 coding sequence is TGTGCCAGCAGCGCCGGGACTAGCGGGAGGGTCACAGATACGCAGTATTTT. It translates to CASSAGTSGRVTDTQYF.

This clonotype was seen a few times. The chain employs TRBV6-2 or TRBV6-3 and TRBJ2-5; no reliable D call. The CDR3 consists of 13 residues. V was pared by 2 bases and J by 1 base, with 5 bases between. Germline assignment: CDR1 MNHEY and CDR2 SVGEGT. CDR3 sequence reads: CASSYRRQETQYF. DNA of the CDR3: TGTGCCAGCAGTTACCGACGCCAAGAGACCCAGTACTTC.

This clonotype was observed many times. V and J are TRBV11-2 and TRBJ2-7, with 13 bases fitting TRBD2. Losses at the gene ends were 2 bases for V and 7 bases for J; bases not matched to a gene: 17. Germline V gene sequence: CDR1 SGHAT, CDR2 FQNNGV. CDR3 length: 19 amino acids. CDR3 DNA sequence: TGTGCCAGCAGCTTATTCGCCGGGACTAGCGGGACTCAGTCGAGTGAGCAGTACTTC. It translates to CASSLFAGTSGTQSSEQYF.

This clonotype was picked up many times. A junction boundary mismatches the germline segment, possibly from a read error. The chain joins TRBV29-1 to TRBJ2-5; 8 nucleotides line up with TRBD1. In germline, CDR1 is SQVTM, CDR2 ANQGSEA. CDR3 length equals 15 residues. The CDR3 coding sequence is TGCAGCGTGGAAGGACCGACAGGGGAGCGGGAGACCCAGTACTTC. Protein sequence: CSVEGPTGERETQYF.

In this sample, this clonotype turned up many times. The genes are TRBV7-2 and TRBJ1-5, with TRBD1 matching over 7 bases. The V gene's germline CDR1 is SGHTA and CDR2 FQGNSA. This CDR3 is 16 amino acids long. V lost 4 bases and J lost 8; bases outside the gene matches: 14. The CDR3 DNA is TGTGCCAGCAGCTCCGGAACAGGGGCCTACGCGGAGCCCCAGCATTTT. Protein: CASSSGTGAYAEPQHF.

In this sample, this clonotype turned up many times. The chain recombines TRBV3-1 with TRBJ2-1; D possibly corresponds to TRBD2 (6 bases). Germline V gene sequence: CDR1 LGHDT, CDR2 YNNKEL (reference sequence). The germline V and J ends were trimmed by 0 bases and 15 bases, with 12 bases remaining between them. The CDR3 consists of 12 residues. CDR3: CASSQDVREWFF. In DNA form, the CDR3 reads TGTGCCAGCAGCCAAGATGTCCGGGAGTGGTTCTTC.

The rearrangement joins TRBV5-5 to TRBJ2-7, with 9 bases lining up with TRBD1. The CDR3 sequence is 15 residues long. J was trimmed by 3 bases and V by 3 bases; bases with no gene match: 7. From germline, CDR1 is SGHKS and CDR2 YYEKEE (reference sequence). CDR3 region: CASSWDPGQGYEQYF. CDR3 nucleotides: TGTGCCAGCAGCTGGGATCCGGGACAGGGCTACGAGCAGTACTTC.

This clonotype appeared many times. The chain carries TRBV3-1 and TRBJ2-1; D unclear. The germline gives CDR1 LGHDT, CDR2 YNNKEL (reference sequence). The CDR3 runs to 14 residues. V lost 3 bases and J 3 bases, leaving 9 bases between the germline ends. CDR3 coding DNA: TGTGCCAGCAGCCAGAACCTAGGCTACAATGAGCAGTTCTTC. Residues: CASSQNLGYNEQFF.